The next 31 T cell receptor beta chains were all read from a single sample in a study of immune evolution from preneoplasia to lung adenocarcinoma. TCRdb's table, derived via immunoSEQ multiplex PCR, lists solely in-frame clones and lacks some. Of under 8,000 clones in the sample, 75% to 85% are singletons; the top ten hold around 7.6%. The specimen was FFPE minimally invasive lung adenocarcinoma tissue. These receptors were obtained from a person between 60 and 79 years old with lung adenocarcinoma.

This clone was seen only a few times. Relative to the germline gene, one junction end is altered; a read error may explain this. This chain links TRBV7-7 with TRBJ2-7; 8 nucleotides agree with TRBD2. The CDR3 covers 15 residues. Germline CDR1 reads SSHAT; CDR2 reads FNYEAQ (reference sequence). The CDR3 reads CASSPKTSEDYEQYF. The CDR3 coding sequence is TGTGCTAGCAGCCCAAAGACTAGCGAGGACTACGAGCAGTACTTC.

The chain has TRBV11-2 and TRBJ2-7; a weak D match, TRBD1 (7 bases). Trimming pared 4 bases from V and 9 bases from J, leaving 16 bases between. The CDR3 runs 13 residues. Germline V lookup: CDR1 SGHAT, CDR2 FQNNGV. The CDR3 spells CASSYSDRDWQYF. As DNA, the CDR3 is TGTGCCAGCAGCTACTCTGACAGGGACTGGCAGTACTTC.

The chain carries TRBV27 and TRBJ2-3; the D is unclear. This CDR3 contains 13 residues. V lost 3 bases to trimming and J lost 2 bases, with 6 bases between them. Germline loops: CDR1 MNHEY, CDR2 SMNVEV (reference sequence). CDR3 coding DNA: TGTGCCAGCAGTTTTCAGGTCACAGATACGCAGTATTTT. As protein: CASSFQVTDTQYF.

This chain connects TRBV6-5 to TRBJ1-2; D perhaps matches TRBD1 (6 bases). This CDR3 region has 16 residues. CDR1 is MNHEY and CDR2 is SVGAGI in the germline V gene. Trimming removed 4 bases at V and 3 bases at J, with 18 bases between. The CDR3: CASSSFPRTADYGYTF. CDR3 DNA sequence: TGTGCCAGCAGTTCTTTCCCCAGGACAGCCGACTATGGCTACACCTTC.

The chain uses TRBV19 and TRBJ2-6, with D unresolved. This CDR3 has 15 residues. CDR1 and CDR2 from the germline V gene are LNHDA and SQIVND (reference sequence). V was pared by 3 bases and J by 2 bases, with 8 bases between. The CDR3 loop reads CASSMTGTGANVLTF. As DNA, the CDR3 is TGTGCCAGTAGTATGACGGGCACTGGGGCCAACGTCCTGACTTTC. The variable domain in full, completed from reference TRBV19 and TRBJ2-6, reads DGGITQSPKYLFRKEGQNVTLSCEQNLNHDAMYWYRQDPGQGLRLIYYSQIVNDFQKGDIAEGYSVSREKKESFPLTVTSAQKNPTAFYLCASSMTGTGANVLTFGAGSRLTVL.

The chain carries TRBV5-1 and TRBJ2-3; no reliable D call. The CDR3 loop spans 13 amino acids. Per germline, CDR1 SGHRS and CDR2 YFSETQ. The V end lost 0 bases, the J end lost 4 bases, and 6 bases lay between the germline ends. CDR3 protein: CASSLAIADTQYF. CDR3 in DNA: TGCGCCAGCAGCTTGGCCATCGCAGATACGCAGTATTTT.

This chain connects TRBV28 to TRBJ2-5; D is perhaps TRBD1 (8 bases). The CDR3 is 15 amino acids. Germline V gene sequence: CDR1 MDHEN, CDR2 SYDVKM. The V end was cut by 8 bases, the J end by 4 bases, with 20 bases between. CDR3 amino acids: CASRGQDGEGETQYF. The CDR3 region has the DNA TGTGCCAGCCGGGGACAGGACGGGGAGGGAGAGACCCAGTACTTC.

V usage is TRBV5-1 and J usage is TRBJ2-5; a possible D gene is TRBD2 (5 bases). V was trimmed by 1 base and J by 2 bases, leaving 9 bases between them. The CDR3 is made up of 14 amino acids. CDR1 SGHRS and CDR2 YFSETQ come from the germline V gene. The CDR3 is CASSLFSEQETQYF. CDR3 sequence (DNA): TGCGCCAGCAGCTTGTTTAGCGAGCAAGAGACCCAGTACTTC.

The chain employs TRBV9 and TRBJ2-3; possible D gene TRBD2, 6 bases. Germline V gene lookup returns CDR1 SGDLS and CDR2 YYNGEE. The CDR3 runs to 15 residues. Deletions cut 0 bases from V and 2 bases from J, with 10 bases between. CDR3 coding DNA: TGTGCCAGCAGCGTAGGCGGGGCGACCACAGATACGCAGTATTTT. It translates to CASSVGGATTDTQYF.

V gene TRBV28 combines with J gene TRBJ2-5; no clear D. This CDR3 contains 14 residues. The V end was cut by 6 bases, the J end by 4 bases, with 15 bases between. Germline V CDR1 and CDR2: MDHEN, SYDVKM. CDR3 in DNA: TGTGCCAGCAGAATTGCACTACCGGGAGAGACCCAGTACTTC. Its protein is CASRIALPGETQYF.

This chain uses TRBV30 with TRBJ1-3; no firm D call. This CDR3 contains 12 residues. The V end lost 0 bases, the J end lost 6 bases, and 6 bases lay between the germline ends. The V gene's germline CDR1 is GTSNPN and CDR2 SVGIG (reference sequence). CDR3 protein: CAWSVQANTIYF. CDR3 DNA sequence: TGTGCCTGGAGTGTACAAGCAAACACCATATATTTT.

V and J are TRBV4-2 and TRBJ2-3, with TRBD2 identical over 9 bases. From germline, CDR1 is LGHNA and CDR2 YNFKEQ. Losses at the gene ends were 0 bases for V and 8 bases for J; bases not matched to a gene: 9. The length of the CDR3 is 16 residues. The chain's CDR3 is CASSQDLAGGPVTQYF. The CDR3 bases are TGTGCCAGCAGCCAAGATCTGGCGGGAGGGCCGGTTACGCAGTATTTT.

V gene TRBV5-1 combines with J gene TRBJ1-6; D uncertain. The germline CDR1 and CDR2 sequences are SGHRS and YFSETQ. This CDR3 is built from 16 residues. V gave up 0 bases and J gave up 5 bases, with 12 bases separating them. The chain's CDR3 is CASSLGAGRDNSPLHF. The CDR3 DNA sequence: TGCGCCAGCAGCTTGGGCGCGGGCAGAGATAATTCACCCCTCCACTTT.

The rearrangement joins TRBV29-1 to TRBJ2-3; weak D call: TRBD2 (6 bases). Germline V lookup: CDR1 SQVTM, CDR2 ANQGSEA. The V and J ends lost 3 bases and 4 bases respectively, with 14 bases between them. The CDR3 is 14 residues long. CDR3: CSVDYGSSADTQYF. Written as DNA, the CDR3 is TGCAGCGTTGACTACGGGAGTTCCGCAGATACGCAGTATTTT.

The CDR3 sequence: CASSEPGGYGYTF. CDR3 nucleotides: TGTGCCAGCAGTGAACCAGGGGGCTATGGCTACACCTTC. The rearrangement links TRBV6-1 to TRBJ1-2; 7 bases are a match to TRBD1. This CDR3 spans 13 amino acids. In germline, CDR1 is MNHNS, CDR2 SASEGT. The ends lost 2 bases at V and 4 bases at J; junction bases unmatched: 1.

This chain connects TRBV28 to TRBJ2-7; D remains unclear. Trimming removed 6 bases from V and 2 bases from J, with 5 bases in between. There are 11 residues in the CDR3. Germline CDR1 and CDR2: MDHEN and SYDVKM. CDR3 residues: CASSGAYEQYF. DNA for the CDR3: TGTGCCAGCAGCGGAGCCTACGAGCAGTACTTC.

J is TRBJ2-7 and V is TRBV11-3; 15 bases fit TRBD2. Germline values: CDR1 SGHNT, CDR2 YENEEA. The CDR3 consists of 16 residues. V gave up 6 bases and J gave up 3 bases; unmatched junction bases: 6. CDR3 region: CASSSGTSGGNYEQYF. CDR3 DNA sequence: TGTGCCAGCAGTTCCGGGACTAGCGGGGGGAACTACGAGCAGTACTTC.

This sequence joins TRBV6-5 and TRBJ2-6; D remains ambiguous. The CDR3 is 15 amino acids. Looked up from germline, CDR1 is MNHEY and CDR2 is SVGAGI. Trimming took 2 bases from V and 3 from J, leaving 8 bases between them. CDR3: CASSYAYDGANVLTF. The DNA of the CDR3 is TGTGCCAGCAGTTACGCGTACGATGGGGCCAACGTCCTGACTTTC.

CDR3 region: CASSEALFTSTGELFF. The DNA for the CDR3 is TGTGCCAGCAGTGAAGCCCTCTTCACGTCCACCGGGGAGCTGTTTTTT. The rearrangement uses TRBV6-1 and TRBJ2-2; D remains unclear. The V end lost 0 bases, the J end lost 4 bases, and 12 bases lay between the germline ends. There are 16 residues in the CDR3. Germline V gene lookup returns CDR1 MNHNS and CDR2 SASEGT.

V and J are TRBV6-5 and TRBJ2-4; D not certain. The CDR3 sequence is 16 residues long. Trimming cost V 2 bases and J 0 bases, with 11 bases left between them. The germline V gene has CDR1 MNHEY and CDR2 SVGAGI. CDR3 in amino acids: CASSYTPLVAKNIQYF. The CDR3 region has the DNA TGTGCCAGCAGTTACACTCCACTGGTAGCCAAAAACATTCAGTACTTC.

V gene TRBV5-6 combines with J gene TRBJ2-7, with D possibly being TRBD2 (6 bases). This CDR3 comprises 14 residues. Trimming stripped 4 bases from V and 3 bases from J, with 14 bases between. Germline lookup yields CDR1 SGHDT and CDR2 YYEEEE. The CDR3 region is CASSQGTSLYEQYF. The DNA of the CDR3 is TGTGCCAGCAGCCAAGGGACTTCCCTCTACGAGCAGTACTTC. Looking up the rest from reference TRBV5-6 and TRBJ2-7 gives the full variable domain: DAGVTQSPTHLIKTRGQQVTLRCSPKSGHDTVSWYQQALGQGPQFIFQYYEEEERQRGNFPDRFSGHQFPNYSSELNVNALLLGDSALYLCASSQGTSLYEQYFGPGTRLTVT.

The chain uses TRBV28 and TRBJ2-7, with TRBD1 identical over 8 bases. J lost 6 bases, V lost 5 bases, and 6 bases had no gene match. CDR3 length equals 13 residues. Germline CDR1 reads MDHEN; CDR2 reads SYDVKM. CDR3 sequence (DNA): TGTGCCAGCAGTGCGGACAGGGTCGGCGAGCAGTACTTC. Encoded protein: CASSADRVGEQYF.

This clone has just a few counts. The gene calls are TRBV29-1 and TRBJ2-2, with D unresolved. This CDR3 spans 15 amino acids. The germline CDR1 and CDR2 sequences are SQVTM and ANQGSEA. V lost 1 base and J lost 2, with 11 bases in between. CDR3 in amino acids: CSVEVKRANTGELFF. The CDR3 coding sequence is TGCAGCGTTGAAGTTAAGCGCGCTAACACCGGGGAGCTGTTTTTT.

The chain uses TRBV9 and TRBJ2-2; 8 nucleotides match TRBD1. CDR3 length: 14 residues. After removal of 5 bases from V and 5 bases from J, the junction contained 5 bases not matched to a gene. Germline V gene sequence: CDR1 SGDLS, CDR2 YYNGEE. The CDR3 DNA sequence: TGTGCCAGCAGTGGACAGGGTTGGACCGGGGAGCTGTTTTTT. Translation: CASSGQGWTGELFF.

The chain links TRBV5-1 to TRBJ2-2; D not certain. CDR3 size: 12 residues. Trimming pared 2 bases from V and 8 bases from J, leaving 7 bases between. Germline assignment: CDR1 SGHRS and CDR2 YFSETQ. Written as DNA, the CDR3 is TGCGCCAGCAGCTTTACTAATGGGGAGCTGTTTTTT. Translating gives CASSFTNGELFF.

The chain links TRBV7-9 to TRBJ2-3, with D possibly TRBD2 on 6 matching bases. Germline V gives CDR1 SEHNR, CDR2 FQNEAQ (reference sequence). Trimming removed 10 bases from V and 0 bases from J, with 20 bases in between. The CDR3 has 16 amino acids. The DNA of the CDR3 is TGTGCCATCCCAATCTATGGACTAAGTAGCACAGATACGCAGTATTTT. This translates into CAIPIYGLSSTDTQYF. Drawing the rest from reference TRBV7-9 and TRBJ2-3, the complete variable domain is DTGVSQNPRHKITKRGQNVTFRCDPISEHNRLYWYRQTLGQGPEFLTYFQNEAQLEKSRLLSDRFSAERPKGSFSTLEIQRTEQGDSAMYLCAIPIYGLSSTDTQYFGPGTRLTVL.

The chain employs TRBV4-1 and TRBJ2-2, with D perhaps being TRBD1 or TRBD2 (5 bases each). Trimming removed 1 base from V and 6 bases from J, with 18 bases in between. The CDR3 extends over 17 amino acids. Germline V CDR1 and CDR2: MGHRA, YSYEKL. CDR3 protein: CASSQGSRGRRAGELFF. CDR3 coding DNA: TGCGCCAGCAGCCAAGGGTCCCGGGGCAGGCGGGCCGGGGAGCTGTTTTTT.

The chain carries TRBV28 and TRBJ2-5; 7 positions agree with TRBD1. V was clipped by 8 bases and J by 6 bases; unmatched bases: 18. CDR1 is MDHEN and CDR2 is SYDVKM in the germline V gene. The CDR3 has 16 amino acids. CDR3 nucleotide sequence: TGTGCCAGCCCTTCGCCCGACTATAGGGGGCAAAAGACCCAGTACTTC. Residues: CASPSPDYRGQKTQYF.

This chain links TRBV30 with TRBJ1-1; 11 bases match TRBD1. Unmatched junction bases numbered 2, after V lost 4 bases and J lost 4 bases. Germline CDR1 reads GTSNPN; CDR2 reads SVGIG (reference sequence). This CDR3 is built from 13 residues. The CDR3 loop is CAWTGTGGTEAFF. The CDR3 DNA follows: TGTGCCTGGACCGGGACAGGGGGCACTGAAGCTTTCTTT. Looking up the rest from reference TRBV30 and TRBJ1-1 gives the full variable domain: SQTIHQWPATLVQPVGSPLSLECTVEGTSNPNLYWYRQAAGRGLQLLFYSVGIGQISSEVPQNLSASRPQDRQFILSSKKLLLSDSGFYLCAWTGTGGTEAFFGQGTRLTVV.

The V gene is TRBV5-1, the J gene TRBJ2-2, with 9 bases lining up with TRBD1. Germline V lookup: CDR1 SGHRS, CDR2 YFSETQ. CDR3 size: 16 residues. V shed 2 bases, J shed 5 bases, and the junction held 7 bases outside the gene matches. Here the CDR3 reads CASSLPTGGLTGELFF. DNA for the CDR3: TGCGCCAGCAGCTTACCGACAGGGGGATTAACCGGGGAGCTGTTTTTT.

V usage is TRBV30 and J usage is TRBJ2-7; 7 bases align to TRBD1. Per germline, CDR1 GTSNPN and CDR2 SVGIG (reference sequence). Germline trimming cut 5 bases from V and 0 bases from J; bases unmatched to any gene: 1. This CDR3 has 12 residues. Here the CDR3 DNA reads TGTGCCTGGGGGACAGACTCCTACGAGCAGTACTTC. Translated: CAWGTDSYEQYF. Full variable domain (remainder filled in from reference TRBV30 and TRBJ2-7): SQTIHQWPATLVQPVGSPLSLECTVEGTSNPNLYWYRQAAGRGLQLLFYSVGIGQISSEVPQNLSASRPQDRQFILSSKKLLLSDSGFYLCAWGTDSYEQYFGPGTRLTVT.